Listed here are 28 T cell receptor beta chains from one sample, sequenced in a study of blood T cell repertoires in COVID-19. Only in-frame clones appear in the TCRdb table, and some are missing; sequencing was by immunoSEQ multiplex PCR. This table holds about 99,000 clones, less than 90% found once. The material sequenced was peripheral blood. These receptors were taken from a man between 65 and 85 years old with active or convalescent COVID-19.

This clone has just a few counts. The rearrangement uses TRBV6-2 or TRBV6-3 and TRBJ2-1; 12 nucleotides align to TRBD2. Germline trimming cut 6 bases from V and 4 bases from J; bases unmatched to any gene: 4. The CDR3 runs to 15 residues. In germline, CDR1 is MNHEY, CDR2 SVGEGT. The CDR3, as DNA: TGTGCCAGCAGCCAACTAGCGGGGGGATACAATGAGCAGTTCTTC. This sequence encodes CASSQLAGGYNEQFF.

V is TRBV21-1 and J is TRBJ2-7; TRBD1, as called in the table, went unchecked against the DNA. TRBV21-1 is a listed pseudogene. The CDR3 loop spans 12 amino acids. The CDR3 loop reads CAFRDREVEQYF. The CDR3 region has the DNA TGTGCCTTCCGGGACAGGGAGGTCGAGCAGTACTTC.

The chain joins TRBV6-5 to TRBJ1-4; 10 bases match TRBD1. The CDR3 length is 15 residues. The V and J ends lost 6 bases and 6 bases, in that order; junction bases with no gene match: 7. The germline gives CDR1 MNHEY, CDR2 SVGAGI. Here the CDR3 reads CASRRLGTGDEKLFF. The CDR3 region has the DNA TGTGCCAGCAGAAGGCTAGGGACAGGGGATGAAAAACTGTTTTTT.

This rearrangement joins TRBV2 to TRBJ2-1; 9 bases map to TRBD1. The CDR3 loop spans 14 amino acids. J gave up 7 bases and V 3 bases, and 4 bases lay outside the gene matches. The germline gives CDR1 SNHLY, CDR2 FYNNEI. This chain's CDR3 is CASSDTGTGNEQFF. The CDR3 DNA sequence: TGTGCCAGCAGTGATACCGGGACAGGGAATGAGCAGTTCTTC.

This clone showed up just once. The chain uses TRBV7-9 and TRBJ2-5, with D possibly matching TRBD1 (6 bases). This CDR3 has 14 amino acids. V lost 5 bases to trimming and J lost 2 bases, with 12 bases between them. The germline CDR1 and CDR2 sequences are SEHNR and FQNEAQ (reference sequence). CDR3 bases: TGTGCCAGCAGCAAATGGGACACTCAAGAGACCCAGTACTTC. It translates to CASSKWDTQETQYF.

The chain couples TRBV5-3 to TRBJ2-7; 9 positions match TRBD1. TRBV5-3 is an ORF, and what it does is uncertain. V lost 1 base, J lost 0 bases, and 5 bases stayed unmatched. This CDR3 has 16 amino acids. The chain's CDR3 is CARSLIGTGSSYEQYF. CDR3 DNA: TGTGCCAGAAGCTTGATCGGGACAGGGAGCTCCTACGAGCAGTACTTC.

The chain uses TRBV5-1 and TRBJ2-3; 8 nucleotides line up with TRBD2. The CDR3 covers 15 residues. The V gene end was trimmed by 1 base and the J gene end by 6 bases; junction bases not matched to a gene: 7. Germline V gives CDR1 SGHRS, CDR2 YFSETQ. CDR3 loop: CASSLNGGGTDTQYF. The CDR3 nucleotides are TGCGCCAGCAGCTTGAACGGCGGGGGGACCGATACGCAGTATTTT.

This clone occurred a few times. J is TRBJ2-3 and V is TRBV13, with 12 positions matching TRBD1. Germline V gene data show CDR1 as PRHDT and CDR2 as FYEKMQ (reference sequence). This CDR3 has 18 residues. Unmatched junction bases numbered 10, after V lost 1 base and J lost 5 bases. CDR3 in DNA: TGTGCCAGCAGCTTAGCGGGACAGGGGGCCCCTCAGCAAGATACGCAGTATTTT. Encoded protein: CASSLAGQGAPQQDTQYF.

The rearrangement links TRBV28 to TRBJ2-5; TRBD2 matches 7 bases. CDR3 length: 15 residues. Looked up from germline, CDR1 is MDHEN and CDR2 is SYDVKM. V was clipped by 6 bases and J by 5 bases; unmatched bases: 12. The DNA for the CDR3 is TGTGCCAGCAGCTCTTCAGGGAGGGAGGGTGAGACCCAGTACTTC. Its translation is CASSSSGREGETQYF.

This clone was observed a single time. This chain connects TRBV5-6 to TRBJ2-6; weak D call: TRBD2 (6 bases). The germline V gene encodes CDR1 SGHDT and CDR2 YYEEEE. Trimming cost V 4 bases and J 1 base, with 18 bases left between them. The CDR3 totals 18 residues. CDR3 sequence: CASSRVGGPRSGANVLTF. The CDR3 DNA is TGTGCCAGCAGCCGCGTTGGAGGGCCCAGATCTGGGGCCAACGTCCTGACTTTC.

This chain joins TRBV6-2 or TRBV6-3 and TRBJ1-1; TRBD1 agrees at 9 bases. This CDR3 is 17 amino acids long. Trimming at V came to 5 bases and at J to 9 bases, leaving 19 bases not matched to a gene. From germline, CDR1 is MNHEY and CDR2 SVGEGT. CDR3 nucleotides: TGTGCCAGCAGTCCGAGTGGACCGGGACAGGGCAAGGTAAAAGCTTTCTTT. This translates into CASSPSGPGQGKVKAFF.

V usage is TRBV19 and J usage is TRBJ1-5; D remains ambiguous. The CDR3 length is 12 residues. The V and J ends lost 5 bases and 3 bases respectively, with 5 bases between them. Germline V gene data show CDR1 as LNHDA and CDR2 as SQIVND (reference sequence). The CDR3 bases are TGTGCCAGTAGTTTCCTCAATCAGCCCCAGCATTTT. Protein: CASSFLNQPQHF.

This chain joins TRBV28 and TRBJ2-3, with 10 bases matching TRBD1. Per the germline V gene, CDR1 is MDHEN and CDR2 is SYDVKM. CDR3 size: 15 residues. The V segment lost 2 bases and the J segment 7 bases; nucleotides outside the gene matches: 6. The CDR3 region has the DNA TGTGCCAGCAGTTTACCCGGGACAGGGGTTAATACGCAGTATTTT. Amino acids: CASSLPGTGVNTQYF.

This chain connects TRBV7-6 to TRBJ2-1, with D possibly matching TRBD2 (5 bases). This CDR3 has 15 residues. V lost 4 bases and J 1 base, leaving 11 bases between the germline ends. The germline gives CDR1 SGHVS, CDR2 FNYEAQ. CDR3 nucleotide sequence: TGTGCCAGCAGCTCCCGGGAAGGTTCCTACAATGAGCAGTTCTTC. It yields the protein CASSSREGSYNEQFF.

This chain connects TRBV6-6 to TRBJ1-3; no reliable D call. V was cut by 6 bases and J by 1 base, with 10 bases left in between. Germline assignment: CDR1 MNHNY and CDR2 SVGAGI (reference sequence). This CDR3 region has 14 residues. The CDR3 DNA is TGTGCCAGCAGCTACCCGGGGTCTGGAAACACCATATATTTT. Protein product: CASSYPGSGNTIYF.

The chain carries TRBV6-6 and TRBJ1-3; tentatively, D is TRBD1 (6 bases). CDR3 length: 16 residues. Trimming took 6 bases from V and 4 from J, leaving 19 bases between them. Germline V gene sequence: CDR1 MNHNY, CDR2 SVGAGI (reference sequence). CDR3 amino acids: CASSPGRGGLGNTIYF. The CDR3, as DNA: TGTGCCAGCAGCCCAGGAAGGGGGGGGCTAGGAAACACCATATATTTT.

The CDR3 here is CAWSVFTDTQYF. The DNA of the CDR3 is TGTGCCTGGAGTGTCTTCACAGATACGCAGTATTTT. V gene TRBV30 combines with J gene TRBJ2-3; D gene uncertain. The V gene's germline CDR1 is GTSNPN and CDR2 SVGIG (reference sequence). The CDR3 sequence is 12 residues long. The V gene lost 0 bases and the J gene lost 2 bases, with 3 bases spanning the gap. Full variable domain (rest looked up from reference TRBV30 and TRBJ2-3): SQTIHQWPATLVQPVGSPLSLECTVEGTSNPNLYWYRQAAGRGLQLLFYSVGIGQISSEVPQNLSASRPQDRQFILSSKKLLLSDSGFYLCAWSVFTDTQYFGPGTRLTVL.

This chain uses TRBV7-3 with TRBJ2-2; a weak D match, TRBD2 (6 bases). The V end lost 1 base, the J end lost 5 bases, and 11 bases lay between the germline ends. This CDR3 comprises 15 residues. Germline CDR1 reads SGHTA; CDR2 reads FQGTGA. The CDR3 DNA reads as TGTGCCAGCAGCTTAAGGCTCGCGGGGACCGGGGAGCTGTTTTTT. Amino acid sequence: CASSLRLAGTGELFF.

This sequence joins TRBV6-5 and TRBJ2-7, with a possible D match to TRBD1 (7 bases). This CDR3 contains 14 residues. Per germline, CDR1 MNHEY and CDR2 SVGAGI. V lost 4 bases and J lost 2, with 12 bases in between. CDR3 DNA sequence: TGTGCCAGCAGTTTATCCAGGGGGGCCTACGAGCAGTACTTC. It translates to CASSLSRGAYEQYF.

The CDR3 nucleotides read TGTGCCAGCAGCTTTAAGGGACTAGAGGCAGATACGCAGTATTTT. It translates to CASSFKGLEADTQYF. The chain employs TRBV7-3 and TRBJ2-3; TRBD2 matches 8 bases. The CDR3 is 15 amino acids. Looked up from germline, CDR1 is SGHTA and CDR2 is FQGTGA. The J segment lost 4 bases and the V segment lost 3 bases, leaving 6 bases of the junction unmatched.

The V call is TRBV18, the J call TRBJ2-2, with D possibly matching TRBD1 (6 bases). Germline V CDR1 and CDR2: KGHSH, LQKENI. Trimming removed 3 bases from V and 2 bases from J, with 7 bases in between. CDR3 size: 14 residues. The CDR3 region is CASSPDRNTGELFF. The CDR3 bases are TGTGCCAGCTCACCGGACAGAAACACCGGGGAGCTGTTTTTT.

The chain joins TRBV6-5 to TRBJ1-2, with 9 bases that match TRBD1. Germline CDR1 and CDR2: MNHEY and SVGAGI. The V gene end was trimmed by 8 bases and the J gene end by 6 bases; junction bases not matched to a gene: 4. The CDR3 contains 12 residues. CDR3 in amino acids: CASHRGLDGYTF. CDR3 nucleotides: TGTGCCAGCCACAGGGGGCTGGATGGCTACACCTTC.

The J gene is TRBJ2-1, the V gene TRBV6-5; TRBD1 matches 7 bases. Per germline, CDR1 MNHEY and CDR2 SVGAGI. CDR3 length: 15 amino acids. V was pared by 10 bases and J by 8 bases, with 17 bases of the junction left unmatched. In DNA, the CDR3 is TGTGCCACCCGGTTAGGGGGCTTCCCTTCCGATGAGCAGTTCTTC. This gives the protein CATRLGGFPSDEQFF.

This clone was counted ten times or more. The chain links TRBV5-4 to TRBJ2-1, with 7 bases matching TRBD1. The J segment lost 5 bases and the V segment lost 1 base, leaving 9 bases of the junction unmatched. In germline, CDR1 is SGHNT, CDR2 YYREEE (reference sequence). The CDR3 consists of 16 residues. The CDR3 region has the DNA TGTGCCAGCAGCTTGACGGTCGGGACAGCTAACAATGAGCAGTTCTTC. It encodes CASSLTVGTANNEQFF.

The chain has TRBV11-2 and TRBJ2-3; 7 bases align to TRBD1. The germline V gene has CDR1 SGHAT and CDR2 FQNNGV. This CDR3 region has 17 residues. With V trimmed by 0 bases and J by 2 bases, 8 bases remained unmatched. As DNA, the CDR3 is TGTGCCAGCAGCTTAGAGAGGGGGCAGGGATCCACAGATACGCAGTATTTT. Encoded protein: CASSLERGQGSTDTQYF.

J is TRBJ2-7 and V is TRBV5-1, with 9 nucleotides matching TRBD1. V gave up 1 base and J gave up 5 bases; unmatched junction bases: 4. This CDR3 spans 14 amino acids. Germline CDR1 is SGHRS and CDR2 is YFSETQ. CDR3 in amino acids: CASSLRWTGDEQYF. CDR3 sequence (DNA): TGCGCCAGCAGCTTGAGGTGGACAGGGGACGAGCAGTACTTC.

This clone has a single count. This rearrangement joins TRBV2 to TRBJ2-2; D remains unclear. In germline, CDR1 is SNHLY, CDR2 FYNNEI. The CDR3 extends over 14 amino acids. V was clipped by 4 bases and J by 4 bases, with 10 bases between them. CDR3 in amino acids: CASSAIVGTGELFF. CDR3 sequence (DNA): TGTGCCAGCAGTGCCATAGTTGGCACCGGGGAGCTGTTTTTT.

This clone was recorded a few times. The chain is built from TRBV11-2 and TRBJ1-1, with D possibly TRBD1 on 6 matching bases. This CDR3 contains 15 residues. V lost 3 bases and J lost 3, with 14 bases in between. Germline CDR1 SGHAT, CDR2 FQNNGV. This CDR3 is CASSFGTGSDTEAFF. DNA of the CDR3: TGTGCCAGCAGCTTCGGAACAGGGAGTGACACTGAAGCTTTCTTT.